Listed below are T cell receptor beta chains from one sample, sequenced in a study of shared clonotypes between healthy human individuals. Generated by immunoSEQ multiplex PCR, the TCRdb table keeps only in-frame clones and is missing some. The table lists approximately 1,500,000 clones, 95% to 99% of them singletons. Source material: naive CD4+ T cells sorted from blood. These receptors were taken from a man aged 25 to 45 in good health. CDR3s include the opening cysteine and the closing phenylalanine or tryptophan. A D gene is named only where the DNA matches it firmly. Not all rows give a size; the values are once, few, many and, for expanded clones, a class.

clone_size | d_call | j_call | v_call | cdr3_nt | cdr3_aa
NA | NA | TRBJ1-1 | TRBV18 | TGTGCCAGCTCACCATTACAGTCAGTCGGCACTGAAGCTTTCTTT | CASSPLQSVGTEAFF
NA | NA | TRBJ2-5 | TRBV7-9 | TGTGCCAGCAGCTTAGAAGGGGGAAGGTACCAAGAGACCCAGTACTTC | CASSLEGGRYQETQYF
NA | NA | TRBJ2-2 | TRBV18 | TGTGCCAGCTCACCAAGGTGGATGGCCGGGGACACCGGGGAGCTGTTTTTT | CASSPRWMAGDTGELFF
NA | TRBD1 | TRBJ2-7 | TRBV4-1 | TGCGCCAGCAGCCAAGTTCACCGGGACAGTTCCTACGAGCAGTACTTC | CASSQVHRDSSYEQYF
NA | NA | TRBJ2-1 | TRBV29-1 | TGCAGCGTTCATGGCTACAATGAGCAGTTCTTC | CSVHGYNEQFF
NA | NA | TRBJ1-5 | TRBV30 | TGTGCCTGGAGTTCAGGGCTTGGTAGCAATCAGCCCCAGCATTTT | CAWSSGLGSNQPQHF
NA | NA | TRBJ2-1 | TRBV18 | TGTGCCAGCTCACGTGGCCAGGAGGAGCAGTTCTTC | CASSRGQEEQFF
NA | TRBD2 | TRBJ2-3 | TRBV7-6 | TGTGCCAGCAGCTTAGGCCCCATTTCTAGCGGTACAGATACGCAGTATTTT | CASSLGPISSGTDTQYF
once | TRBD2 | TRBJ2-1 | TRBV7-3 | TGTGCCAGCAGCAATATAGCGGGAGGGCGGGATGAGCAGTTCTTC | CASSNIAGGRDEQFF
NA | TRBD1 | TRBJ2-5 | TRBV5-1 | TGCGCCAGCAGCTCCCGGGACAGCCAAGAGACCCAGTACTTC | CASSSRDSQETQYF
NA | NA | TRBJ2-7 | TRBV12-5 | TGTGCTAGTGGTTTGGGGGCGGGGGCAATCCACGAGCAGTACTTC | CASGLGAGAIHEQYF